This is a list of T cell receptor beta chains from one sample in a study of blood T cells in healthy people across ages. TCRdb called the 5' RACE reads again in MiXCR, with one record for every CDR3 protein. The profile shows some 1 million distinct CDR3 sequences, roughly 45% of them singletons. The sample consisted of blood. The receptor source for this set is a woman in her sixties in good health. CDR3s leave out the opening cysteine and the closing phenylalanine or tryptophan.

V	J	CDR3
TRBV12-3/TRBV12-4	TRBJ2-7	ASRRQGISSEQY
TRBV6-2/TRBV6-3	TRBJ2-1	ASSQLAGAGEQF
TRBV19	TRBJ2-1	ASSIDQGYPYNEQF
TRBV12-3/TRBV12-4	-	ASSPGRADFYEQY
TRBV20-1	TRBJ1-5	SARVGRGQPQH
TRBV9	TRBJ2-1	ASSASGLHNEQF
TRBV20-1	TRBJ2-1	SAEVLGNEQF
TRBV5-1	TRBJ2-5	ASSLAKGGRVQETQY
TRBV7-2	TRBJ2-7	ASSLVAGLSSYNEQY
TRBV15	TRBJ1-4	ATSGDDEKLF
TRBV10-3	TRBJ1-2	AIRKDREGYGYT
TRBV20-1	TRBJ2-7	SATSGRAPYEQY
TRBV10-3	TRBJ1-4	ATHPGRTNEKLF
TRBV10-2	TRBJ2-3	ASTASLTDTQY
TRBV20-1	TRBJ2-3	SASTSGRSSTDTQY
TRBV3-1	TRBJ1-2	ASSQTTGGLGYT
TRBV15	-	ATSREGGGSGSEQY
TRBV20-1	TRBJ2-5	SETSGRASEQY